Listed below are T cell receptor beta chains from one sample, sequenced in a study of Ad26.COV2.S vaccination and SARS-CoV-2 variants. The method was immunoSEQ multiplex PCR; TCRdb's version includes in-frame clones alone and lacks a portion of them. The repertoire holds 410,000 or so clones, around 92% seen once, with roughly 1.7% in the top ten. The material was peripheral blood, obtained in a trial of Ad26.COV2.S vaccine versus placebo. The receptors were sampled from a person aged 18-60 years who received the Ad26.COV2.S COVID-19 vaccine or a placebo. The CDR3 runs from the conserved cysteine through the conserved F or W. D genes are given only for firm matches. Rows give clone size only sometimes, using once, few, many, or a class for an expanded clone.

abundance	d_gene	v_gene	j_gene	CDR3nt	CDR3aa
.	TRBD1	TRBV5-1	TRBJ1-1	TGCGCCAGCAGCCCCGGACAGGGGGCCTCGGGCACTGAAGCTTTCTTT	CASSPGQGASGTEAFF
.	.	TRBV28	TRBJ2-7	TGTGCCAGCAAAGGACCCCTCGACTCCTACGAGCAGTACTTC	CASKGPLDSYEQYF
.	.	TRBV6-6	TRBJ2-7	TGTGCCAGCAGTTACTCGATTCGGGGGACCTACGAGCAGTACTTC	CASSYSIRGTYEQYF
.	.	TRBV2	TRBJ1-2	TGTGCCAGCAGGACTCCGGGACCCTATGGCTACACCTTC	CASRTPGPYGYTF
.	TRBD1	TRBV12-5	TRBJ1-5	TGTGCTAGCCAGGTTGGACAGGGGCTCCCCCAGCATTTT	CASQVGQGLPQHF
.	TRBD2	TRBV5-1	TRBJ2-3	TGCGCCAGCTTCACCGTCCCGGGACTAGCGGGGGGCCCCCAAATCACAGATACGCAGTATTTT	CASFTVPGLAGGPQITDTQYF
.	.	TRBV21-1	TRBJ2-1	TGTGCCAGCAGCAACCAGACTAGCGGGGCGTACAATGAGCAGTTCTTC	CASSNQTSGAYNEQFF
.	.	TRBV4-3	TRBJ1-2	TGCGCCAGCAGCCAAGCCTTCTCGGGGTATGGCTACACCTTC	CASSQAFSGYGYTF
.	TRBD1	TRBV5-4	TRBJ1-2	TGTGCCAGCAGCTTGGCGACAGGGAATCTTAACTATGGCTACACCTTC	CASSLATGNLNYGYTF
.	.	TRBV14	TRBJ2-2	TGTGCCAGCAGCCGGAGGGAAGCACGTCAGGGTCGCACCGGGGAGCTGTTTTTT	CASSRREARQGRTGELFF
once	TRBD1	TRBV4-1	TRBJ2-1	TGCGCCAGCAGCCAAGATCACAGACAGGGGGCTTTCAATGAGCAGTTCTTC	CASSQDHRQGAFNEQFF
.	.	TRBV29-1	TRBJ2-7	TGCAGCGTTGAAGAGACAGCCTACGAGCAGTACTTC	CSVEETAYEQYF
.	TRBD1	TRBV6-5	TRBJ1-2	TGTGCCAGCAGTAGGACAGGGGAAAACTATGGCTACACCTTC	CASSRTGENYGYTF
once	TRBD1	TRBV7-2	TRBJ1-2	TGTGCCAGCACCCCGGACAGGGTAGACTATGGCTACACCTTC	CASTPDRVDYGYTF
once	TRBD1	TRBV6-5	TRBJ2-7	TGTGCCAGCAGCAGACAGGGCCCCTACGAGCAGTACTTC	CASSRQGPYEQYF
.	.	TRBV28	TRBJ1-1	TGTGCCAGCAGTTTCGGGCAGGGCCCTGAAGCTTTCTTT	CASSFGQGPEAFF
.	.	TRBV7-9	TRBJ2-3	TGTGCCAGCACCGGGGGGCTTACAGATACGCAGTATTTT	CASTGGLTDTQYF
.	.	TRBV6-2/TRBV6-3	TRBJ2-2	TGTGCCAGCAGTTACTCAGGGACGAGCGGGGAGCTGTTTTTT	CASSYSGTSGELFF
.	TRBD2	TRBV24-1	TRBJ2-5	TGTGCCACCAGTGATTCGGGACTAGCGTCAGAGACCCAGTACTTC	CATSDSGLASETQYF
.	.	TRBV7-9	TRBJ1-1	TGTGCCAGCAGCTCCCTAGGCCCCATGAACACTGAAGCTTTCTTT	CASSSLGPMNTEAFF
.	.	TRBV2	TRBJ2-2	TGTGCCAGCAGTGAAGGAGGGGAGCTGTTTTTT	CASSEGGELFF
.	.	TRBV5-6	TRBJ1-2	TGTGCCTCTTCAAGTGACAACTATGGCTACACCTTC	CASSSDNYGYTF
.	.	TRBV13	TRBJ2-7	TGTGCCAGCAGCTTAGGCACCGGGGCGGCCTACGAGCAGTACTTC	CASSLGTGAAYEQYF
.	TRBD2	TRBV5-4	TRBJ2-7	TGTGCCAGCAGCCGCGGGGGAAGCTCCTACGAGCAGTACTTC	CASSRGGSSYEQYF
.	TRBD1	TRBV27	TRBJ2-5	TGTGCCAGCTCGACCCATACAGGGGCGGAGACCCAGTACTTC	CASSTHTGAETQYF
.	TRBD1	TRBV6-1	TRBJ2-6	TGTGCCAGCAGTGGACAGGGGGTTAGGGGCTCTGGGGCCAACGTCCTGACTTTC	CASSGQGVRGSGANVLTF
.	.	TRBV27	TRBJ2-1	TGTGCCAGCAGTTTTCTGCCAGGGAACGACAATGAGCAGTTCTTC	CASSFLPGNDNEQFF
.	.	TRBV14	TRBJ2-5	TGTGCCAGCAGCCACCCCCCTCAGAGTTCGGAGACCCAGTACTTC	CASSHPPQSSETQYF
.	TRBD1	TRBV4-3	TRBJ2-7	TGCGCCAGCAGCCAGGAAGGACAGGGGTCCTACGAGCAGTACTTC	CASSQEGQGSYEQYF
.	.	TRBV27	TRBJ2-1	TGTGCCAGCAGTTTATTTGAGGGCAATGAGCAGTTCTTC	CASSLFEGNEQFF
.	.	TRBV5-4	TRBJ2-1	TGTGCCAGCAGCTTGATGGTCAGGGGCTCCTACAATGAGCAGTTCTTC	CASSLMVRGSYNEQFF
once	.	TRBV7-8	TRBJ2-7	TGTGCCAGCAGCTTATCTTTAACCTACGAGCAGTACTTC	CASSLSLTYEQYF
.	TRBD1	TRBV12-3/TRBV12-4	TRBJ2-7	TGTGCCAGCAGTTTGAACAGGGGGTCCGAGCAGTACTTC	CASSLNRGSEQYF
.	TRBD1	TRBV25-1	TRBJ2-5	TGTGCCAGCTCGTTCGGGACAGGGGGTGATCCGGGGTTTAAGACCCAGTACTTC	CASSFGTGGDPGFKTQYF
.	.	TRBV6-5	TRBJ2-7	TGTGCCAGCAGTTACACAGGGTCGGACAGCCGACGGGAGTACTTC	CASSYTGSDSRREYF
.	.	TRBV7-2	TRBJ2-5	TGTGCCAGCAGCTTAACTAGTGGCAGACAAGAGACCCAGTACTTC	CASSLTSGRQETQYF
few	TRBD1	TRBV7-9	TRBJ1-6	TGTGCCAGCAGTTCCTGGGGGATGACAGGGTCGTCCGCGCCACCCCTCCACTTT	CASSSWGMTGSSAPPLHF
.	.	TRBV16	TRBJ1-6	TGTGCCAGCAGCCCTCAGTCTGTAACCCTCCACTTT	CASSPQSVTLHF
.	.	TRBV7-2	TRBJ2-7	TGTGCCAGCAGCAACCGGGACACCAACTCCTACGAGCAGTACTTC	CASSNRDTNSYEQYF
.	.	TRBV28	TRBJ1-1	TGTGCCAGCAGCCATGCGGGGGTTCCCCAAATGAGCACTGAAGCTTTCTTT	CASSHAGVPQMSTEAFF
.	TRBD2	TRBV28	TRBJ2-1	TGTGCCAGCAGTTTATGGGGGGGGGTATCCTACAATGAGCAGTTCTTC	CASSLWGGVSYNEQFF
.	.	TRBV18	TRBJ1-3	TGTGCCAGCTCAGAAGGACAGCTACTCTCTGGAAACACCATATATTTT	CASSEGQLLSGNTIYF
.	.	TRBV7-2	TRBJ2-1	TGTGCCAGCACCCCCCTTGCGGGGATTAGGAATGAGCAGTTCTTC	CASTPLAGIRNEQFF
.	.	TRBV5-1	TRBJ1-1	TGCGCCAGCAGCTTGCAACAGCCCATAATGAACACTGAAGCTTTCTTT	CASSLQQPIMNTEAFF
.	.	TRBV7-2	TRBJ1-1	TGTGCCAGCAGCTTAGACGGGTTCACTGAAGCTTTCTTT	CASSLDGFTEAFF
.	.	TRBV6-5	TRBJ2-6	TGTGCCAGCAGGAGTCATGACTCTGGGGCCAACGTCCTGACTTTC	CASRSHDSGANVLTF
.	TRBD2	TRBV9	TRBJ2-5	TGTGCCAGCAGTGAGCTGGGGGCTAGCGGGCGAGAGACCCAGTACTTC	CASSELGASGRETQYF
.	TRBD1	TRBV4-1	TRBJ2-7	TGCGCCAGCAGCCAGACAGGGGGAGCCTACGAGCAGTACTTC	CASSQTGGAYEQYF
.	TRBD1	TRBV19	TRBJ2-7	TGTGCCAGTAGTACACAGGGGGCGAGGCTCTACGAGCAGTACTTC	CASSTQGARLYEQYF
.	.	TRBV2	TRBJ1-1	TGTGCCAGCAGTGCGGGGACAGAAGCTTTCTTT	CASSAGTEAFF
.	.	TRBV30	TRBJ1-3	TGTGCCTGGAGTCTCGCTGGGGTCTCTGGAAACACCATATATTTT	CAWSLAGVSGNTIYF
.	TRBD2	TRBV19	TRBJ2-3	TGTGCCACCGTAGCGGGGAGCGCTAATACGCAGTATTTT	CATVAGSANTQYF
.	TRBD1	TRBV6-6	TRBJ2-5	TGTGCCAGCAGGGACAGGGGCCGCCAAGAGACCCAGTACTTC	CASRDRGRQETQYF
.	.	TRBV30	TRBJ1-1	TGTGCCTGGGTACAGGGTTTGGGCGCTGAAGCTTTCTTT	CAWVQGLGAEAFF
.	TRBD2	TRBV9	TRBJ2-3	TGTGCCAGCAGCGGGTCGCTAGCGGGGGGGCCGGATACGCAGTATTTT	CASSGSLAGGPDTQYF
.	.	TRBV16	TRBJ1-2	TGTGCCAGCAGCCTGCAGTGGGGCTACACCTTC	CASSLQWGYTF
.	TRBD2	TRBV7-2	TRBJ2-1	TGTGCCAGCAGCTTAGTGGCAGGGACTAGCGGGGTGTACAATGAGCAGTTCTTC	CASSLVAGTSGVYNEQFF
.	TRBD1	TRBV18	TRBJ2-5	TGTGCCAGCTCCCCCGGGACAGGGCGAGAGACCCAGTACTTC	CASSPGTGRETQYF